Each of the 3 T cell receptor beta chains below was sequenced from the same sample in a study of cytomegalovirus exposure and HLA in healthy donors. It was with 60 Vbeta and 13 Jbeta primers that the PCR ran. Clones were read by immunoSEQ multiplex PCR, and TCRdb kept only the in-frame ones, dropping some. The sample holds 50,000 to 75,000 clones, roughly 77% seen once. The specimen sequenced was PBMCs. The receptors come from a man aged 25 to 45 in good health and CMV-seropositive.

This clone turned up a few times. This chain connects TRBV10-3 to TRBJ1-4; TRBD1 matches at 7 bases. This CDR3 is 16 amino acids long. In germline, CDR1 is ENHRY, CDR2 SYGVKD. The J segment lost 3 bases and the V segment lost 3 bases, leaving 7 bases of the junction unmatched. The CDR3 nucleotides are TGTGCCATCAGTGACCAGGACAGGTCGGCTAATGAAAAACTGTTTTTT. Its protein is CAISDQDRSANEKLFF.

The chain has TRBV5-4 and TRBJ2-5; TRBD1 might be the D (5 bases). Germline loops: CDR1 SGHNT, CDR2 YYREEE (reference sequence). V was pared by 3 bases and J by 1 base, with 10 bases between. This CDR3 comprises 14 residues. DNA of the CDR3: TGTGCCAGCAGCTCGACGGACACCCAAGAGACCCAGTACTTC. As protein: CASSSTDTQETQYF.

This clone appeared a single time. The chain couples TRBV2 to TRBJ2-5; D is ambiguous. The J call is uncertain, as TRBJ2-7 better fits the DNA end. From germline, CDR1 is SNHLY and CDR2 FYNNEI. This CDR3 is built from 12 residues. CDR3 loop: CASSVLLYEQYF. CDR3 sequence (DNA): TGTGCCAGCAGTGTCCTCCTCTACGAGCAGTACTTC.